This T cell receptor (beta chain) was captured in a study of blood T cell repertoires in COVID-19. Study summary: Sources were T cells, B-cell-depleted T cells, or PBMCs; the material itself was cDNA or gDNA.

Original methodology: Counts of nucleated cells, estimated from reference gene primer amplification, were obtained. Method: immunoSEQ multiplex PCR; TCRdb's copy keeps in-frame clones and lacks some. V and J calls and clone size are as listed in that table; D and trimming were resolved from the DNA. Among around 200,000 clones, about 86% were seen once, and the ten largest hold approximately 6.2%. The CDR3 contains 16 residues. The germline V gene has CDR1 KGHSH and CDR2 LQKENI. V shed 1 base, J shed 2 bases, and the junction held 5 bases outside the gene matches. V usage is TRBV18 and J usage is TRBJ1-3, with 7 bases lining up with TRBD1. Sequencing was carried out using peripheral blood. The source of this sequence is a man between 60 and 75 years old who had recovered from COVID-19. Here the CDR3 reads CASSPRDRVAGNTIYF. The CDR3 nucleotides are TGTGCCAGCTCACCACGAGACAGGGTGGCTGGAAACACCATATATTTT. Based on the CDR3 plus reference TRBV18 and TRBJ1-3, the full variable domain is NAGVMQNPRHLVRRRGQEARLRCSPMKGHSHVYWYRQLPEEGLKFMVYLQKENIIDESGMPKERFSAEFPKEGPSILRIQQVVRGDSAAYFCASSPRDRVAGNTIYFGEGSWLTVV.